Listed below are T cell receptor beta chains from one sample, sequenced in a study of T-cell memory formation after mild COVID-19. TCRdb redid the calling of the 5' RACE reads with MiXCR, one entry per CDR3 protein. Seen here are about 430,000 distinct CDR3 sequences, about a sixth observed once, and the top ten hold roughly a fifth. The sequenced sample was PBMCs or a T cell subset sorted from them (not recorded which). Receptor source: a man younger than 35 who had mild COVID-19 (a few samples of this study predate the infection). Cell type and time point are not known. Both conserved end residues are part of each CDR3. The order of the fields is CDR3 length, J gene, D gene, V gene, clone size, CDR3 DNA, CDR3 protein. D genes are given only for firm matches. The size field is filled for only some rows; it gives once, few, many or a size class.

16 | TRBJ1-5 | TRBD1 | TRBV10-2 | . | TGCGCCAGCAGAGCCTCCGGGACAGGGAGGACTCAGCCCCAGCATTTT | CASRASGTGRTQPQHF
15 | TRBJ2-3 | . | TRBV4-3 | . | TGCGCCAGCAGCCAAGATGACAAGAGCACAGATACGCAGTATTTT | CASSQDDKSTDTQYF
13 | TRBJ1-2 | TRBD1 | TRBV20-1 | . | TGCAGTGCGCCTGGACAGGGCGACTATGGCTACACCTTC | CSAPGQGDYGYTF
14 | TRBJ2-7 | TRBD1 | TRBV20-1 | . | TGCAGTGCTAGAGAAAGGACAGGGTATTACGAGCAGTACTTC | CSARERTGYYEQYF
13 | TRBJ2-1 | TRBD2 | TRBV29-1 | many | TGCAGCGTCGAGCGGGGGGGCCCGGATGAGCAGTTCTTC | CSVERGGPDEQFF
14 | TRBJ1-6 | . | TRBV6-6 | few | TGTGCCAGCAGTCTAACAGGGAGGAATTCACCCCTCCACTTT | CASSLTGRNSPLHF
13 | TRBJ1-6 | . | TRBV5-1 | few | TGCGCCAGCAGCTGGGCCCTCCGATCACCCCTCCACTTT | CASSWALRSPLHF
16 | TRBJ2-5 | TRBD2 | TRBV10-2 | . | TGCGCCAGCAGGAGAGGTAGCGGGGGATACCAAGAGACCCAGTACTTC | CASRRGSGGYQETQYF
16 | TRBJ1-4 | . | TRBV4-1 | few | TGCGCCAGCAGCCTTCGAACGGTCTCAACTAATGAAAAACTGTTTTTT | CASSLRTVSTNEKLFF
18 | TRBJ2-2 | TRBD1 | TRBV6-2/TRBV6-3 | . | TGTGCCAGCAGTTACCCCAGACAGGGCCAGGGATCCACCGGGGAGCTGTTTTTT | CASSYPRQGQGSTGELFF
14 | TRBJ2-5 | . | TRBV12-3/TRBV12-4 | few | TGTGCCAGCAGTCCTGACACAGTCCAAGAGACCCAGTACTTC | CASSPDTVQETQYF
16 | TRBJ1-5 | . | TRBV6-2/TRBV6-3 | . | TGTGCCAGCAGTCAGATACACGGGGCGAGCAATCAGCCCCAGCATTTT | CASSQIHGASNQPQHF
16 | TRBJ1-5 | . | TRBV7-9 | . | TGTGCCAGCAGCATACAGCGAGGCTTTAGCAATCAGCCCCAGCATTTT | CASSIQRGFSNQPQHF
15 | TRBJ2-7 | . | TRBV20-1 | . | TGCAGTGCCCCTCCCGCCAACAGGGACCCCTACGAGCAGTACTTC | CSAPPANRDPYEQYF